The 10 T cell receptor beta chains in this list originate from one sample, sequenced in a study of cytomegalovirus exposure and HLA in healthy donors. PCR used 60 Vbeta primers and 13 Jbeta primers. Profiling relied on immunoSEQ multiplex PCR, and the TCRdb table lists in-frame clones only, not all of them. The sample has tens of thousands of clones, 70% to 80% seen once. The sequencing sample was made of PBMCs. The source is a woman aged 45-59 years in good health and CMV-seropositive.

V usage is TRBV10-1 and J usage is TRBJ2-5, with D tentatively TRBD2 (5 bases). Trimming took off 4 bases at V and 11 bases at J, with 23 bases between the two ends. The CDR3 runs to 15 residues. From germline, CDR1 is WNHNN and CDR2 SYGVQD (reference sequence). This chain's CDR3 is CASSAPHSGWEEQYF. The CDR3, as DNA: TGCGCCAGCAGTGCCCCCCATTCGGGGTGGGAAGAGCAGTACTTC.

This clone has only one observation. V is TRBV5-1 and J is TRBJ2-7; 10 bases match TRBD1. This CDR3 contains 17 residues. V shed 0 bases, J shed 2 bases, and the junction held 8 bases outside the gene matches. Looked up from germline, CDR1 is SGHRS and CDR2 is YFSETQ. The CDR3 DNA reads TGCGCCAGCAGCTTGGACCGACAGGGGGCCCTTCCCTACGAGCAGTACTTC. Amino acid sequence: CASSLDRQGALPYEQYF.

The CDR3 protein is CASSLGGGWEEKLFF. The CDR3 DNA reads TGTGCCAGCAGCTTAGGGGGGGGCTGGGAAGAAAAACTGTTTTTT. The chain carries TRBV11-2 and TRBJ1-4; TRBD1 might be the D (6 bases). Germline CDR1 SGHAT, CDR2 FQNNGV. The V end lost 1 base, the J end lost 8 bases, and 14 bases lay between the germline ends. This CDR3 spans 15 amino acids.

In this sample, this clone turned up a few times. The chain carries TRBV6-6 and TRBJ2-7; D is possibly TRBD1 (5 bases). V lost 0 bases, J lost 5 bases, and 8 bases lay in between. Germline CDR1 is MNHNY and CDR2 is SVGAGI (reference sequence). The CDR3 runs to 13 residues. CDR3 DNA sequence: TGTGCCAGCAGTTACTCTACAGGCCACGAGCAGTACTTC. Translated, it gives CASSYSTGHEQYF.

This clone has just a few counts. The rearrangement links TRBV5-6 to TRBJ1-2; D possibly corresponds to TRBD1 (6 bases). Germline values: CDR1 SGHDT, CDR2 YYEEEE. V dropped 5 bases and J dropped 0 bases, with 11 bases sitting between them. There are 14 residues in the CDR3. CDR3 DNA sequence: TGTGCCAGCAGTCTCTGGACAGCTAACTATGGCTACACCTTC. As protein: CASSLWTANYGYTF.

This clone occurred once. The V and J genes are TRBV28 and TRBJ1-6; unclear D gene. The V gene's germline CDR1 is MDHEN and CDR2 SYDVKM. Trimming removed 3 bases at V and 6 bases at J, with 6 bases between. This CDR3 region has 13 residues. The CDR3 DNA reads TGTGCCAGCAGTTTTTCCCTTAATTCACCCCTCCACTTT. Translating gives CASSFSLNSPLHF.

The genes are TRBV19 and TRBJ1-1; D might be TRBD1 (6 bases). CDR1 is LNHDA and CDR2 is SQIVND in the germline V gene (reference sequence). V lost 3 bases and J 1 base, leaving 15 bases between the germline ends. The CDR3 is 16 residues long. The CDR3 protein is CASSISGQTGNTEAFF. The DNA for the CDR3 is TGTGCCAGTAGTATCTCCGGACAGACCGGGAACACTGAAGCTTTCTTT.

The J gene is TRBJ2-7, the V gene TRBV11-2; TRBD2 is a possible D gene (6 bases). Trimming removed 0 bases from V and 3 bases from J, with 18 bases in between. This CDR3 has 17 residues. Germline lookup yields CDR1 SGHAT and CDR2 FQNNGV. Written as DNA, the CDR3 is TGTGCCAGCAGCTTAGATCGGATTTCCGGGGGATACTACGAGCAGTACTTC. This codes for CASSLDRISGGYYEQYF.

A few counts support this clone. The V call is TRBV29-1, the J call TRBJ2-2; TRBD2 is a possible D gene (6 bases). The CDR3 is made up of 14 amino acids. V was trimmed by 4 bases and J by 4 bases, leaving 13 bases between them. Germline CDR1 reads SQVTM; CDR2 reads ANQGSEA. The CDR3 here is CSVGVGGGTGELFF. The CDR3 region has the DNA TGCAGCGTTGGCGTGGGAGGCGGCACCGGGGAGCTGTTTTTT.

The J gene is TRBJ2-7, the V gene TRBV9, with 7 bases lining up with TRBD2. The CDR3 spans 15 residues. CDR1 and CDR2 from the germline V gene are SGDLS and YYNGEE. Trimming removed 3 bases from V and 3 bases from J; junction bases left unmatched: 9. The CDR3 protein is CASSEAGESVYEQYF. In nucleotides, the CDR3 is TGTGCCAGCAGCGAGGCGGGAGAGTCTGTCTACGAGCAGTACTTC.